This TCR beta chain was captured in a study of blood T cell repertoires in COVID-19. The wider study: Sites in the United States, Italy and Spain provided acute and convalescent COVID-19 samples. From T cells, B-cell-depleted T cells, or PBMCs came the material, which was cDNA or gDNA.

Enrollment of patients from Seattle took place during active infection, with longitudinal follow-up. Authors' analysis steps: The assay estimated nucleated cells by amplifying reference gene primers. This table comes from immunoSEQ multiplex PCR, and its TCRdb copy is limited to in-frame clones, with some not included. V, J and clone size derive from that table, while D and trimming were established from the DNA sequence. This sample yields around 50,000 clones, of which 87% are seen a single time; roughly a fifth belongs to the top ten. The sequence came from a woman at least 80 years old with COVID-19, enrolled during active disease. Sequencing used peripheral blood.

The CDR3 DNA sequence: TGTGCCAGCAGTTACTCGATTGAGTACGAGCAGTACTTC. Translated, it gives CASSYSIEYEQYF. This chain connects TRBV6-6 to TRBJ2-7; no definite D call. The CDR3 is 13 residues long. CDR1 MNHNY and CDR2 SVGAGI come from the germline V gene (reference sequence). V was cut by 0 bases and J by 4 bases, with 7 bases left in between.